Given below is one T cell receptor beta chain in context. The antigen remains undetermined. This sample stems from a study of response to subunit inactivated influenza vaccine. In germline, CDR1 is MNHEY, CDR2 SVGEGT. The length of the CDR3 is 14 residues. V was pared by 7 bases and J by 4 bases, with 14 bases between. Study findings and constraints: T cells newly recruited by each seasonal influenza vaccination are few, the authors suggested.

TCRdb used MiXCR to reprocess the RT-PCR reads, holding one entry per CDR3 protein. The sample yields some 500,000 distinct CDR3 sequences, over 25% seen once. J is TRBJ2-1 and V is TRBV6-2 or TRBV6-3; D remains ambiguous. This TCR derives from a man aged 45 to 65 who received an inactivated influenza vaccine. This sample comprised CD4+ T cells sorted from PBMCs, obtained about 5 days after vaccination. CDR3 nucleotides: TGTGCCAGCACCGATCCACCCACATACAATGAGCAGTTCTTC. Residues: CASTDPPTYNEQFF.